This T cell receptor beta chain originates from a study of blood T cell repertoires in COVID-19. Study in general: Sites across the United States, Italy and Spain contributed samples from acute and convalescent COVID-19.

In germline, CDR1 is LNHDA, CDR2 SQIVND (reference sequence). There are 13 residues in the CDR3. V lost 5 bases, J lost 2 bases, and 10 bases lay in between. Assignments of participants to cohorts depended upon their own reported clinical history. Some clones are missing from TCRdb's copy, which holds only in-frame ones; the method was immunoSEQ multiplex PCR. The sample yields 250,000 to 300,000 clones, roughly 93% seen once. This clonotype was sampled from a middle-aged woman with acute COVID-19. V gene TRBV19 combines with J gene TRBJ2-7, with D tentatively TRBD1 (5 bases). Material: PBMCs or T cells enriched from blood (not recorded which). This chain's CDR3 is CASSPQGPYEQYF. DNA of the CDR3: TGTGCCAGTAGTCCCCAGGGTCCCTACGAGCAGTACTTC.